This entry lists 5 T cell receptor beta chains sequenced from one sample in a study of Ad26.COV2.S vaccination and SARS-CoV-2 variants. Method: immunoSEQ multiplex PCR; TCRdb's copy keeps in-frame clones and lacks some. There are more than 300,000 clones in the sample; around 85% occur only once, and about 2.1% lies in the top ten. Treatment: approximately 18 received Ad26.COV2.S at low or high dose, single or two shots; several received placebo; per-sample allocation not given. The samples were gathered on day 63 after the first injection of vaccine or placebo. The material sequenced was peripheral blood, taken in a trial of Ad26.COV2.S vaccine versus placebo. The receptors come from a person between 18 and 65 years old who received the Ad26.COV2.S COVID-19 vaccine or a placebo.

This sequence joins TRBV5-1 and TRBJ2-7; D gene ambiguous. Germline assignment: CDR1 SGHRS and CDR2 YFSETQ. Deletions cut 2 bases from V and 0 bases from J, with 12 bases between. The CDR3 is made up of 15 amino acids. The CDR3 is CASSLNTVPSYEQYF. The DNA of the CDR3 is TGCGCCAGCAGCTTAAACACGGTACCCTCCTACGAGCAGTACTTC.

The rearrangement links TRBV10-3 to TRBJ2-7; the match to TRBD2 covers 10 bases. Germline V CDR1 and CDR2: ENHRY, SYGVKD. This CDR3 comprises 17 residues. V lost 3 bases to trimming and J lost 1 base; unmatched junction nucleotides: 9. The CDR3 region is CAISDASGGTKSYEQYF. The CDR3 coding sequence is TGTGCCATCAGTGATGCTAGCGGGGGTACAAAATCCTACGAGCAGTACTTC.

The chain joins TRBV6-5 to TRBJ2-7; 8 nucleotides match TRBD1. The V gene end was trimmed by 7 bases and the J gene end by 7 bases; junction bases not matched to a gene: 9. Germline-derived CDR1 and CDR2 are MNHEY and SVGAGI. This CDR3 spans 13 amino acids. CDR3 sequence reads: CASTGTGGGEQYF. The CDR3 DNA reads TGTGCCAGCACGGGGACAGGTGGTGGAGAGCAGTACTTC.

The CDR3 is CASSLDQGAYGNTIYF. CDR3 bases: TGTGCCAGCAGCTTGGATCAGGGGGCATATGGAAACACCATATATTTT. The chain links TRBV5-4 to TRBJ1-3; TRBD1 aligns across 8 bases. The trim removed 0 bases at V and 3 bases at J, leaving 5 bases unmatched. This CDR3 region has 16 residues. Germline CDR1 is SGHNT and CDR2 is YYREEE (reference sequence).

The DNA for the CDR3 is TGTGCCAGCAGCTTAGATCTGACAGGGGAAGCTTTCTTT. Residues: CASSLDLTGEAFF. This chain links TRBV11-2 with TRBJ1-1, with 7 bases identical to TRBD1. Germline CDR1 reads SGHAT; CDR2 reads FQNNGV. This CDR3 is built from 13 residues. V was clipped by 0 bases and J by 8 bases; unmatched bases: 3.